This T cell receptor (beta chain) was sequenced in a study of vaccination effects on CD4 cells after COVID-19. Study-wide background: Sampling occurred a median 72 days post second dose, range 14 to 241.

The data were produced by immunoSEQ multiplex PCR, yet TCRdb's version contains in-frame clones alone and is incomplete. The sample contains some 24,000 clones, over 70% of which appear only once. The germline V and J ends were trimmed by 4 bases and 10 bases, with 23 bases remaining between them. CDR1 SGHKS and CDR2 YYEKEE come from the germline V gene (reference sequence). CDR3 size: 16 residues. Study-wide results and caveats: The study found that only 1 of 255 vaccine-induced clones from healthy vaccinees cross-reacted with common cold coronaviruses.

With respect to this clone: Antigen: not known.

In the ViraFEST assay, antigen-specific CD4+ clonotypes were identified by expansion after peptide-pool stimulation. A roughly 11-day culture period preceded the isolation of CD4+ T cells. Vaccination of participants consisted of two doses of either the BNT162b2 or mRNA-1273 vaccine. On day 3 and again on day 7, half the medium was replaced with IL-2 medium. The TCR comes from a human donor who received a COVID-19 vaccine. Here the sequenced sample was CD4+ T cells from PBMCs cultured with HCoV-NL63 spike peptides, taken after COVID-19 vaccination. The gene calls are TRBV5-5 and TRBJ1-4; D unresolved. The CDR3 reads CASSPGLGLDGLKLFF. CDR3 bases: TGTGCCAGCAGCCCGGGCTTGGGCCTCGACGGGTTAAAACTGTTTTTT. Full variable domain (remainder filled in from reference TRBV5-5 and TRBJ1-4): DAGVTQSPTHLIKTRGQQVTLRCSPISGHKSVSWYQQVLGQGPQFIFQYYEKEERGRGNFPDRFSARQFPNYSSELNVNALLLGDSALYLCASSPGLGLDGLKLFFGSGTQLSVL.